This is a list of T cell receptor beta chains from one sample in a study of blood T cell repertoires in COVID-19. Profiled with immunoSEQ multiplex PCR; TCRdb holds only in-frame clones, not every one. The data contain about 100,000 clones, roughly 88% of them singletons. Sequencing input: peripheral blood. These receptors originate from a human donor in a cohort sampled during active COVID-19. Both conserved end residues are trimmed from each CDR3.

TRBJ2-3,TRBV7-2,ASSFLTGDADTQY
TRBJ1-5,TRBV5-8,ASSPTLGRTNQPQH
TRBJ2-3,TRBV21-1,ASSNVFGTRGTDTQY
TRBJ2-3,TRBV11-2,ASSRLGEDTQY
TRBJ2-3,TRBV6-2/TRBV6-3,ASSWGQGGRDTQY
TRBJ2-7,TRBV29-1,SVAGGISYEQY
TRBJ2-3,TRBV5-5,ASSLAPTSGITDTQY
TRBJ1-5,TRBV19,ASSLRHGGSQPQH
TRBJ2-7,TRBV7-9,ASRQDQDEQY
TRBJ2-1,TRBV24-1,ATSDLRLSSYNEQF
TRBJ1-2,TRBV7-9,ASSSATGGGYT
TRBJ2-2,TRBV7-9,ASSLAQGPGELF
TRBJ2-1,TRBV28,ASSLQGQGNEQF
TRBJ2-1,TRBV5-1,ASSLQDPTYNEQF
TRBJ1-1,TRBV29-1,SVAIGGESPEGF
TRBJ1-2,TRBV4-3,ASSPSGTNYGYT
TRBJ2-7,TRBV6-5,ASSISRRSYEQY
TRBJ1-1,TRBV6-4,ASRGQGTLMNTEAF
TRBJ2-1,TRBV30,AWSVNFERLGDNEQF
TRBJ2-5,TRBV30,AWSVGTSGGRAQY
TRBJ2-2,TRBV29-1,SSLGPANTGELF
TRBJ2-3,TRBV5-1,ASSPWGGGMSTDTQY
TRBJ2-2,TRBV6-5,ASRGSGLQGELF
TRBJ2-1,TRBV20-1,SASIADEQF
TRBJ1-1,TRBV12-3/TRBV12-4,ASNPTAGPAV
TRBJ2-3,TRBV7-2,ASSAKREPGDTQY
TRBJ1-1,TRBV7-9,ASTLYPNTEAF
TRBJ2-7,TRBV4-1,ASSHLTGTANSYEQY
TRBJ2-7,TRBV5-1,ASSLAPGEQY
TRBJ1-5,TRBV15,ATSTRQRQPQH
TRBJ1-6,TRBV15,ATSSITPGIGSPLH
TRBJ1-2,TRBV7-8,ASSPDRAYGYT
TRBJ2-5,TRBV5-4,ASSLAGWETQY
TRBJ1-1,TRBV9,ASSVGHRGRAEAF
TRBJ2-2,TRBV19,ASLGVGGTGELF
TRBJ1-4,TRBV28,ATYSGTVYEKLF
TRBJ1-1,TRBV30,AWNRGGRGTEAF
TRBJ2-1,TRBV7-3,ASSPSFTGAYNEQF
TRBJ1-5,TRBV7-2,ASSLSGGVGDQPQH
TRBJ2-7,TRBV9,ASSPAGVGQY
TRBJ2-1,TRBV6-4,ASSDSRLAGYNEQF
TRBJ1-1,TRBV6-6,ASSRDTEAF